The entry that follows covers one T cell receptor (beta chain) sequence. The study ran the assay at deep level. Repertoires were generated with immunoSEQ multiplex PCR, while TCRdb's copy carries only in-frame clones and drops some. The repertoire holds 1.4 million or so clones, with around 98.5% as singletons. The sample comes from a study of shared clonotypes between healthy human individuals. V was cut by 3 bases and J by 2 bases, with 11 bases left in between. CDR3 length: 15 residues. Germline CDR1 is SNHLY and CDR2 is FYNNEI. Material for sequencing was naive CD4+ T cells sorted from blood. Subset in this sample: CD45RA+ positively selected. The sequence derives from a man aged 25-45 years in good health. The chain couples TRBV2 to TRBJ2-1; D unresolved. CDR3 region: CASSDISLAYNEQFF. The CDR3 coding sequence is TGTGCCAGCAGTGACATTTCCCTAGCCTACAATGAGCAGTTCTTC.